This is a list of T cell receptor beta chains from one sample in a study of cytomegalovirus exposure and HLA in healthy donors. The method was immunoSEQ multiplex PCR; TCRdb's version includes in-frame clones alone and lacks a portion of them. The sample holds under 200,000 clones; roughly nine tenths are singletons and the top ten take 3% to 3.5%. Sequenced sample: PBMCs. The receptors originated from a woman under 30 in good health and CMV-seropositive. Both conserved end residues are part of each CDR3. Fields, in order: D gene, V gene, clone size, J gene, CDR3 protein, CDR3 DNA. A D gene is named only where the DNA matches it firmly. Some rows have no size entry. The others give once, few or many, or a class for an expanded clone.

d_gene: -
v_gene: TRBV6-4
abundance: -
j_gene: TRBJ2-1
CDR3aa: CASSETAYNEQFF
CDR3nt: TGTGCCAGCAGTGAGACAGCCTACAATGAGCAGTTCTTC

d_gene: TRBD1
v_gene: TRBV7-8
abundance: -
j_gene: TRBJ1-2
CDR3aa: CASSLGQGNYGYTF
CDR3nt: TGTGCCAGCAGCTTGGGACAGGGAAACTATGGCTACACCTTC

d_gene: TRBD1
v_gene: TRBV9
abundance: -
j_gene: TRBJ1-1
CDR3aa: CASSVGSPGGNTEAFF
CDR3nt: TGTGCCAGCAGCGTAGGAAGTCCAGGGGGGAACACTGAAGCTTTCTTT

d_gene: -
v_gene: TRBV9
abundance: few
j_gene: TRBJ2-1
CDR3aa: CASSVVVLDSYNEQFF
CDR3nt: TGTGCCAGCAGCGTAGTAGTGCTGGACAGCTACAATGAGCAGTTCTTC

d_gene: -
v_gene: TRBV10-2
abundance: -
j_gene: TRBJ1-5
CDR3aa: CASSESGTFNQPQHF
CDR3nt: TGCGCCAGCAGTGAGAGTGGGACTTTCAATCAGCCCCAGCATTTT

d_gene: TRBD2
v_gene: TRBV9
abundance: -
j_gene: TRBJ2-1
CDR3aa: CASSALAGHEGEQFF
CDR3nt: TGTGCCAGCAGCGCACTAGCGGGGCATGAGGGTGAGCAGTTCTTC

d_gene: -
v_gene: TRBV5-1
abundance: few
j_gene: TRBJ2-3
CDR3aa: CASSLRSVSSTDTQYF
CDR3nt: TGCGCCAGCAGCTTGCGGAGCGTTTCTTCCACAGATACGCAGTATTTT

d_gene: -
v_gene: TRBV6-1
abundance: -
j_gene: TRBJ2-5
CDR3aa: CASSDRGGTASKTQYF
CDR3nt: TGTGCCAGCAGTGATAGGGGGGGGACGGCCTCGAAGACCCAGTACTTC

d_gene: TRBD1
v_gene: TRBV28
abundance: -
j_gene: TRBJ1-1
CDR3aa: CASSYRGVNTEAFF
CDR3nt: TGTGCCAGCAGTTACAGGGGGGTGAACACTGAAGCTTTCTTT

d_gene: TRBD1
v_gene: TRBV6-6
abundance: once
j_gene: TRBJ1-2
CDR3aa: CASSYGDRGAGYTF
CDR3nt: TGTGCCAGCAGTTACGGGGACAGGGGAGCAGGCTACACCTTC

d_gene: TRBD2
v_gene: TRBV2
abundance: -
j_gene: TRBJ2-3
CDR3aa: CASRGLSGGSTDTQYF
CDR3nt: TGTGCCAGCAGAGGACTAAGCGGGGGGAGCACAGATACGCAGTATTTT

d_gene: TRBD1
v_gene: TRBV10-2
abundance: -
j_gene: TRBJ1-2
CDR3aa: CASSDPRQGAVYGYTF
CDR3nt: TGCGCCAGCAGTGACCCTAGACAGGGGGCGGTCTATGGCTACACCTTC

d_gene: TRBD2
v_gene: TRBV2
abundance: -
j_gene: TRBJ2-1
CDR3aa: CASIRTSGSSDEQFF
CDR3nt: TGTGCCAGCATTCGAACTAGCGGGAGTAGCGATGAGCAGTTCTTC

d_gene: -
v_gene: TRBV4-1
abundance: -
j_gene: TRBJ1-2
CDR3aa: CASSQDLFWGGSGYTF
CDR3nt: TGCGCCAGCAGCCAAGATCTCTTTTGGGGGGGCAGTGGCTACACCTTC

d_gene: -
v_gene: TRBV5-1
abundance: -
j_gene: TRBJ1-2
CDR3aa: CASSLAGHRYGYTF
CDR3nt: TGCGCCAGCAGCTTGGCGGGACACCGTTATGGCTACACCTTC

d_gene: -
v_gene: TRBV15
abundance: -
j_gene: TRBJ2-7
CDR3aa: CATSRVGGDHEQYF
CDR3nt: TGTGCCACCAGCAGAGTCGGCGGGGACCACGAGCAGTACTTC

d_gene: -
v_gene: TRBV20-1
abundance: -
j_gene: TRBJ2-5
CDR3aa: CSARFGGAQYF
CDR3nt: TGCAGTGCTAGATTTGGAGGGGCCCAGTACTTC

d_gene: -
v_gene: TRBV29-1
abundance: -
j_gene: TRBJ2-7
CDR3aa: CSVFLPGGTGSYEQYF
CDR3nt: TGCAGCGTTTTCCTCCCGGGGGGGACAGGGTCCTACGAGCAGTACTTC

d_gene: -
v_gene: TRBV27
abundance: -
j_gene: TRBJ1-3
CDR3aa: CASSLRAGNTIYF
CDR3nt: TGTGCCAGCAGTTTACGTGCGGGAAACACCATATATTTT

d_gene: -
v_gene: TRBV11-3
abundance: -
j_gene: TRBJ2-7
CDR3aa: CASSHRGEQYF
CDR3nt: TGTGCCAGCAGTCATCGGGGGGAGCAGTACTTC

d_gene: -
v_gene: TRBV15
abundance: -
j_gene: TRBJ2-3
CDR3aa: CATSRDSLSTDTQYF
CDR3nt: TGTGCCACCAGCAGGGACAGCCTTTCCACAGATACGCAGTATTTT

d_gene: TRBD1
v_gene: TRBV18
abundance: -
j_gene: TRBJ1-5
CDR3aa: CASSPGTGGLQPQHF
CDR3nt: TGTGCCAGCTCACCAGGGACAGGGGGTTTACAGCCCCAGCATTTT

d_gene: TRBD1
v_gene: TRBV6-5
abundance: -
j_gene: TRBJ1-1
CDR3aa: CASTGGNTEAFF
CDR3nt: TGTGCCAGCACAGGGGGGAACACTGAAGCTTTCTTT

d_gene: -
v_gene: TRBV2
abundance: once
j_gene: TRBJ2-7
CDR3aa: CATVFTESYEQYF
CDR3nt: TGTGCCACCGTATTCACAGAGTCCTACGAGCAGTACTTC

d_gene: TRBD1
v_gene: TRBV6-1
abundance: once
j_gene: TRBJ1-1
CDR3aa: CASSDSQGARTEAFF
CDR3nt: TGTGCCAGCAGTGATTCACAGGGGGCCCGCACTGAAGCTTTCTTT

d_gene: -
v_gene: TRBV2
abundance: -
j_gene: TRBJ2-7
CDR3aa: CASRPTRGGDEQYF
CDR3nt: TGTGCCAGCAGACCTACCAGGGGCGGCGACGAGCAGTACTTC

d_gene: -
v_gene: TRBV14
abundance: -
j_gene: TRBJ2-1
CDR3aa: CASSQARGAVNEQFF
CDR3nt: TGTGCCAGCAGCCAAGCTCGCGGAGCGGTCAATGAGCAGTTCTTC

d_gene: -
v_gene: TRBV18
abundance: -
j_gene: TRBJ1-3
CDR3aa: CASSPIEVISGNTIYF
CDR3nt: TGTGCCAGCTCACCCATCGAGGTTATCTCTGGAAACACCATATATTTT

d_gene: -
v_gene: TRBV7-2
abundance: -
j_gene: TRBJ1-5
CDR3aa: CASSLRRGGQPQHF
CDR3nt: TGTGCCAGCAGCCTACGGAGGGGCGGTCAGCCCCAGCATTTT

d_gene: TRBD2
v_gene: TRBV11-2
abundance: few
j_gene: TRBJ2-1
CDR3aa: CASSVGWAGGRNEQFF
CDR3nt: TGTGCCAGCAGCGTAGGTTGGGCGGGAGGACGCAATGAGCAGTTCTTC

d_gene: TRBD1
v_gene: TRBV2
abundance: -
j_gene: TRBJ1-1
CDR3aa: CASSRTGKAFF
CDR3nt: TGTGCCAGCAGTCGGACAGGTAAAGCTTTCTTT

d_gene: TRBD2
v_gene: TRBV19
abundance: -
j_gene: TRBJ2-1
CDR3aa: CASKTSGRVYNEQFF
CDR3nt: TGTGCCAGCAAGACTAGCGGGAGGGTCTACAATGAGCAGTTCTTC

d_gene: -
v_gene: TRBV11-2
abundance: -
j_gene: TRBJ2-5
CDR3aa: CASSLARKIQETQYF
CDR3nt: TGTGCCAGCAGCTTAGCCAGAAAGATCCAAGAGACCCAGTACTTC

d_gene: -
v_gene: TRBV15
abundance: -
j_gene: TRBJ1-4
CDR3aa: CATSRGTAGNNEKLFF
CDR3nt: TGTGCCACCAGCAGAGGGACGGCAGGGAATAATGAAAAACTGTTTTTT

d_gene: TRBD2
v_gene: TRBV30
abundance: -
j_gene: TRBJ2-7
CDR3aa: CAWRPGLASYEQYF
CDR3nt: TGTGCCTGGAGGCCGGGACTAGCATCCTACGAGCAGTACTTC

d_gene: -
v_gene: TRBV2
abundance: -
j_gene: TRBJ2-2
CDR3aa: CASGGLTVAGELFF
CDR3nt: TGTGCCAGCGGAGGGCTGACAGTCGCCGGGGAGCTGTTTTTT

d_gene: -
v_gene: TRBV5-1
abundance: -
j_gene: TRBJ2-7
CDR3aa: CASRGVTASYEQYF
CDR3nt: TGCGCCAGCAGGGGTGTGACAGCCTCCTACGAGCAGTACTTC

d_gene: TRBD1
v_gene: TRBV27
abundance: -
j_gene: TRBJ1-1
CDR3aa: CASTSFGTGTEAFF
CDR3nt: TGTGCCAGCACCTCCTTCGGGACAGGGACTGAAGCTTTCTTT

d_gene: TRBD1
v_gene: TRBV10-3
abundance: -
j_gene: TRBJ1-1
CDR3aa: CAITPGQGTEAFF
CDR3nt: TGTGCCATCACCCCGGGACAGGGCACTGAAGCTTTCTTT

d_gene: -
v_gene: TRBV7-8
abundance: -
j_gene: TRBJ1-5
CDR3aa: CASSSQNVGRPQHF
CDR3nt: TGTGCCAGCAGCTCCCAAAACGTGGGGCGGCCCCAGCATTTT

d_gene: TRBD1
v_gene: TRBV7-7
abundance: -
j_gene: TRBJ2-5
CDR3aa: CASSFTGTGETQYF
CDR3nt: TGTGCCAGCAGCTTCACCGGGACAGGAGAGACCCAGTACTTC

d_gene: TRBD1
v_gene: TRBV15
abundance: -
j_gene: TRBJ2-1
CDR3aa: CATRGTGMNEQFF
CDR3nt: TGTGCCACCAGAGGGACAGGGATGAATGAGCAGTTCTTC

d_gene: -
v_gene: TRBV5-5
abundance: -
j_gene: TRBJ2-1
CDR3aa: CASSLDRAQFF
CDR3nt: TGTGCCAGCAGCTTGGACAGGGCGCAGTTCTTC

d_gene: TRBD2
v_gene: TRBV15
abundance: -
j_gene: TRBJ2-3
CDR3aa: CATSRDSGDSPDTQYF
CDR3nt: TGTGCCACCAGCAGAGATAGCGGGGATTCTCCAGATACGCAGTATTTT

d_gene: TRBD1
v_gene: TRBV5-1
abundance: -
j_gene: TRBJ2-3
CDR3aa: CASSWTGADTQYF
CDR3nt: TGCGCCAGCAGCTGGACAGGAGCAGATACGCAGTATTTT

d_gene: TRBD1
v_gene: TRBV10-3
abundance: -
j_gene: TRBJ2-5
CDR3aa: CAIAQRDSGGGTQYF
CDR3nt: TGTGCCATCGCTCAAAGGGACTCAGGGGGCGGGACCCAGTACTTC

d_gene: -
v_gene: TRBV30
abundance: -
j_gene: TRBJ1-1
CDR3aa: CAWTGEAEAFF
CDR3nt: TGTGCCTGGACGGGGGAAGCTGAAGCTTTCTTT

d_gene: -
v_gene: TRBV2
abundance: -
j_gene: TRBJ1-2
CDR3aa: CASTSRRSNYGYTF
CDR3nt: TGTGCCAGCACCTCTAGGAGATCAAACTATGGCTACACCTTC

d_gene: -
v_gene: TRBV6-5
abundance: -
j_gene: TRBJ1-6
CDR3aa: CACGADYNSPLHF
CDR3nt: TGTGCCTGCGGGGCAGACTATAATTCACCCCTCCACTTT

d_gene: -
v_gene: TRBV7-2
abundance: -
j_gene: TRBJ1-4
CDR3aa: CASSPEPGPNEKLFF
CDR3nt: TGTGCCAGCAGTCCCGAGCCTGGTCCTAATGAAAAACTGTTTTTT

d_gene: -
v_gene: TRBV7-9
abundance: -
j_gene: TRBJ1-1
CDR3aa: CASSLSQSTEAFF
CDR3nt: TGTGCCAGCAGCTTATCGCAGTCCACTGAAGCTTTCTTT

d_gene: -
v_gene: TRBV4-3
abundance: once
j_gene: TRBJ2-1
CDR3aa: CASSYLGLGTSNEQFF
CDR3nt: TGCGCCAGCAGCTACCTGGGTCTAGGTACGAGCAATGAGCAGTTCTTC